The subject of this entry is one T cell receptor (beta chain). The V and J ends lost 5 bases and 1 base respectively, with 11 bases between them. Looked up from germline, CDR1 is SEHNR and CDR2 is FQNEAQ (reference sequence). The CDR3 spans 14 residues. Amplified TCR beta CDR3 regions came from RNA transcripts. In the first-round RT-PCR of the TCR CDR3, the HTBI primer set was used. TCRdb analysed the multiplex PCR reads with MiXCR anew, one entry per CDR3 protein. This table has some 440,000 distinct CDR3 sequences, 15% to 19% appearing once. This sample was included in a study of T cells in Graves' hyperthyroidism and ophthalmopathy. No ophthalmopathy progression within 18 months constituted stable Graves' hyperthyroidism.

Sequencing was performed on blood. V and J are TRBV7-9 and TRBJ2-5, with a weak D call TRBD2 (5 bases). The origin of this receptor is a woman aged 18-35 years with Graves' hyperthyroidism. CDR3 residues: CASSQRELQETQYF. The DNA for the CDR3 is TGTGCCAGCAGCCAACGGGAACTCCAAGAGACCCAGTACTTC.